Listed here are 7 T cell receptor beta chains from one sample, sequenced in a study of cytomegalovirus exposure and HLA in healthy donors. Assay: immunoSEQ multiplex PCR; the TCRdb copy retains only in-frame clones and omits some. This sample carries approximately 200,000 clones, roughly 84% of them seen once, and the ten largest clones take roughly an eighth. Sequencing was performed on PBMCs. All receptors derive from a woman in her thirties in good health and CMV-seropositive.

The rearrangement uses TRBV27 and TRBJ2-7, with 7 bases that match TRBD1. CDR3 size: 15 residues. Per the germline V gene, CDR1 is MNHEY and CDR2 is SMNVEV (reference sequence). The junction had 7 bases not matched to a gene; V was cut back by 5 bases and J by 0 bases. CDR3 sequence: CASSPRDRSSYEQYF. CDR3 nucleotide sequence: TGTGCCAGCAGTCCCCGGGACAGATCCTCCTACGAGCAGTACTTC.

J is TRBJ1-1 and V is TRBV14, with D possibly TRBD1 on 5 matching bases. The CDR3 has 14 amino acids. V was trimmed by 0 bases and J by 7 bases, leaving 12 bases between them. Germline lookup yields CDR1 SGHDN and CDR2 FVKESK. The CDR3 reads CASSQDYGAGEAFF. CDR3 DNA: TGTGCCAGCAGCCAAGATTATGGGGCCGGTGAAGCTTTCTTT.

Here the CDR3 reads CASSQDRNTEAFF. CDR3 bases: TGTGCCAGCTCACAGGACAGAAACACTGAAGCTTTCTTT. This chain links TRBV18 with TRBJ1-1; tentatively, D is TRBD1 (6 bases). Germline CDR1 is KGHSH and CDR2 is LQKENI. The CDR3 is made up of 13 amino acids. V lost 4 bases and J lost 2, with 8 bases in between.

V usage is TRBV4-1 and J usage is TRBJ1-4; 8 bases are shared with TRBD1. V lost 5 bases, J lost 8 bases, and 7 bases stayed unmatched. The germline V gene has CDR1 MGHRA and CDR2 YSYEKL. The CDR3 has 14 amino acids. CDR3 in amino acids: CASSWTGFEEKLFF. The CDR3 coding sequence is TGCGCCAGCAGCTGGACAGGGTTCGAAGAAAAACTGTTTTTT.

V and J are TRBV27 and TRBJ1-2; 10 bases are shared with TRBD1. The CDR3 covers 15 residues. With 10 bases clipped from V and 6 bases from J, the junction kept 14 bases outside the gene matches. The V gene's germline CDR1 is MNHEY and CDR2 SMNVEV (reference sequence). As DNA, the CDR3 is TGTGCCACCCGACAGGGGGCCCTCTACCCAAATGGCTACACCTTC. This encodes CATRQGALYPNGYTF.

V usage is TRBV18 and J usage is TRBJ2-1; 8 positions agree with TRBD1. The ends lost 5 bases at V and 13 bases at J; junction bases unmatched: 16. This CDR3 comprises 15 residues. Germline CDR1 is KGHSH and CDR2 is LQKENI. CDR3: CASSRDRTSGLDQFF. In DNA form, the CDR3 reads TGTGCCAGCTCAAGGGACAGGACAAGCGGCTTGGACCAGTTCTTC.

The chain uses TRBV5-6 and TRBJ1-4, with 10 bases fitting TRBD1. The CDR3 is 16 amino acids. Germline trimming cut 4 bases from V and 8 bases from J; bases unmatched to any gene: 11. Germline values: CDR1 SGHDT, CDR2 YYEEEE. The CDR3: CASSLGQGRNREKLFF. The CDR3 bases are TGTGCCAGCAGCCTGGGACAGGGGAGGAATCGGGAAAAACTGTTTTTT.